This T cell receptor beta chain came from a study of T cells after yellow fever vaccination. Study conclusions and caveats: One caveat is that FACS-sorted repertoires could contain abundant clonotypes contaminating from the bulk population.

Template-switching 5'RACE yielded the TCR cDNA; a universal primer site and UMIs were added in the process. In TCRdb, the 5' RACE reads were re-called with MiXCR into one record per CDR3 protein. The sample has roughly 250,000 distinct CDR3 sequences, 10% to 15% seen once. V was shortened by 6 bases and J by 5 bases, with 15 bases between the two germline ends. This CDR3 is 14 amino acids long. The germline gives CDR1 SGHDT, CDR2 YYEEEE. In this sample, this clonotype turned up many times. As yet, its antigen is unknown. The V call is TRBV5-6, the J call TRBJ2-1, with a weak D call TRBD1 (5 bases). This sample comprised CD4+ T cells sorted from PBMCs, obtained 45 days after the yellow fever booster vaccination. The TCR sequence derives from a young man who received the YFV17D yellow fever vaccine. The CDR3 nucleotides are TGTGCCAGCACCCCTCCAGGGTGGCACAATGAGCAGTTCTTC. Protein sequence: CASTPPGWHNEQFF. The variable domain in full, with the rest retrieved from reference TRBV5-6 and TRBJ2-1, is DAGVTQSPTHLIKTRGQQVTLRCSPKSGHDTVSWYQQALGQGPQFIFQYYEEEERQRGNFPDRFSGHQFPNYSSELNVNALLLGDSALYLCASTPPGWHNEQFFGPGTRLTVL.